The 5 T cell receptor beta chains given below trace back to one sample, sequenced in a study of metastatic and nonmetastatic thyroid tumors. All patients were treatment-naive before thyroid surgery. With MiXCR, TCRdb called clones anew from the PCR reads. This table has 20,000 to 25,000 clones, approximately 13% appearing once. The source material was blood. These TCRs come from a female donor with papillary thyroid cancer or a benign thyroid nodule (not recorded which). Some clones in this sample may be carry-over from other donors' samples.

This clone was found many times. The V gene is TRBV6-1, the J gene TRBJ2-4, with no clear D. CDR3 length: 13 amino acids. V was cut by 6 bases and J by 3 bases, with 9 bases left in between. Germline CDR1 is MNHNS and CDR2 is SASEGT. CDR3 nucleotide sequence: TGTGCCAGCAGCACGGACGTCAAAAACATTCAGTACTTC. It encodes CASSTDVKNIQYF.

This clone was detected only a few times. V is TRBV28 and J is TRBJ2-7; the D is unclear. Germline values: CDR1 MDHEN, CDR2 SYDVKM. V dropped 5 bases and J dropped 5 bases, with 7 bases sitting between them. The CDR3 covers 11 residues. CDR3: CASSPLNEQYF. In nucleotides, the CDR3 is TGTGCCAGCAGTCCCCTTAACGAGCAGTACTTC.

This clone was recorded many times. The CDR3 loop reads CASSRDRGPAFF. The CDR3 DNA is TGTGCCAGCAGCCGGGACAGGGGGCCGGCTTTCTTT. The chain has TRBV7-3 and TRBJ1-1, with 12 bases aligning to TRBD1. The CDR3 extends over 12 amino acids. Per germline, CDR1 SGHTA and CDR2 FQGTGA. J lost 11 bases, V lost 5 bases, and 3 bases had no gene match.

This clone was seen repeatedly, ten times or more. The genes are TRBV7-9 and TRBJ2-2; D ambiguous. The CDR3 extends over 14 amino acids. Germline V gene lookup returns CDR1 SEHNR and CDR2 FQNEAQ (reference sequence). V lost 5 bases to trimming and J lost 0 bases, with 7 bases between them. CDR3 in DNA: TGTGCCAGCAGCAAAGGGACGAACACCGGGGAGCTGTTTTTT. As protein: CASSKGTNTGELFF.

This clone appeared many times. This chain uses TRBV14 with TRBJ2-7; D is possibly TRBD2 (6 bases). Germline lookup yields CDR1 SGHDN and CDR2 FVKESK. Trimming removed 4 bases from V and 3 bases from J, with 13 bases in between. The CDR3 is 14 amino acids. The CDR3 DNA reads TGTGCCAGCAGCCCGGGGGTAGCGCTCTACGAGCAGTACTTC. Its protein product is CASSPGVALYEQYF.